The 27 T cell receptor beta chains below come from one sample, sequenced in a study of T cell responses to AZD1222 COVID-19 vaccine. Libraries were prepared by immunoSEQ multiplex PCR; TCRdb keeps only in-frame clonotypes and omits some of them. The data hold about 53,000 clones, with around 85% observed a single time. The specimen was peripheral blood, collected on day 0 of AZD1222 vaccination. The receptor source for this set is an adult in good health.

The chain joins TRBV12-3 or TRBV12-4 to TRBJ1-2; D is uncertain. The ends were cut back, 1 base at V and 8 bases at J, with 11 bases in the middle. The CDR3 is 13 residues long. Written as DNA, the CDR3 is TGTGCCAGCAGTTTAGAGATCCTTAAAGGCTACACCTTC. Its translation is CASSLEILKGYTF.

The V call is TRBV5-1, the J call TRBJ2-1; 8 positions agree with TRBD1. Germline V gives CDR1 SGHRS, CDR2 YFSETQ. The CDR3 loop spans 15 amino acids. V was clipped by 4 bases and J by 0 bases; unmatched bases: 3. CDR3: CASSVQGVSYNEQFF. The CDR3 coding sequence is TGCGCCAGCAGCGTACAGGGGGTCTCCTACAATGAGCAGTTCTTC. Based on the CDR3 plus reference TRBV5-1 and TRBJ2-1, the full variable domain is KAGVTQTPRYLIKTRGQQVTLSCSPISGHRSVSWYQQTPGQGLQFLFEYFSETQRNKGNFPGRFSGRQFSNSRSEMNVSTLELGDSALYLCASSVQGVSYNEQFFGPGTRLTVL.

The CDR3 loop is CASKDSLLIAGYTF. The CDR3 bases are TGTGCCAGCAAGGACAGTCTGCTAATAGCTGGCTACACCTTC. The chain combines TRBV19 with TRBJ1-2; tentative D call: TRBD1 (6 bases). Germline CDR1 reads LNHDA; CDR2 reads SQIVND (reference sequence). This CDR3 has 14 amino acids. V was trimmed by 9 bases and J by 7 bases, leaving 21 bases between them.

The rearrangement links TRBV19 to TRBJ2-5; maybe TRBD1 (7 bases). The CDR3 loop spans 13 amino acids. Germline V CDR1 and CDR2: LNHDA, SQIVND (reference sequence). Trimming removed 6 bases at V and 3 bases at J, with 11 bases between. The CDR3 reads CASRRGQKETQYF. CDR3 DNA sequence: TGTGCCAGTAGGCGGGGACAGAAAGAGACCCAGTACTTC.

This clone was seen a single time. The genes are TRBV3-1 (or the pseudogene TRBV3-2) and TRBJ2-7, with 7 bases matching TRBD2. The CDR3 is 15 amino acids. Unmatched junction bases numbered 5, after V lost 2 bases and J lost 1 base. The germline V gene encodes CDR1 LGHDT and CDR2 YNNKEL (reference sequence). CDR3 amino acids: CASSQSASGSYEQYF. CDR3 sequence (DNA): TGTGCCAGCAGCCAATCCGCTAGCGGTTCCTACGAGCAGTACTTC.

The chain is built from TRBV5-1 and TRBJ2-7, with a weak D call TRBD1 (6 bases). Per the germline V gene, CDR1 is SGHRS and CDR2 is YFSETQ. The length of the CDR3 is 14 residues. Deletions cut 3 bases from V and 3 bases from J, with 13 bases between. The CDR3 sequence: CASSWGLGSYEQYF. DNA of the CDR3: TGCGCCAGCAGCTGGGGGCTGGGCAGCTACGAGCAGTACTTC.

J is TRBJ2-7 and V is TRBV3-1 (or the pseudogene TRBV3-2), with a possible D match to TRBD1 (5 bases). Between the trimmed V and J ends, which lost 4 bases and 6 bases, there was a span of 10 bases. Germline assignment: CDR1 LGHDT and CDR2 YNNKEL (reference sequence). The CDR3 consists of 12 residues. CDR3 nucleotides: TGTGCCAGCAGCCGAGACAGCTCCGAGCAGTACTTC. This translates into CASSRDSSEQYF.

Relative to its sample, this clone is medium-sized (0.01 to 0.1%). This chain connects TRBV7-2 to TRBJ2-7; 9 nucleotides align to TRBD2. This CDR3 spans 14 amino acids. After removal of 2 bases from V and 6 bases from J, the junction contained 5 bases not matched to a gene. CDR1 is SGHTA and CDR2 is FQGNSA in the germline V gene. In DNA form, the CDR3 reads TGTGCCAGCAGCTTAATGCGGGAGGGTGGCGAGCAGTACTTC. Protein product: CASSLMREGGEQYF.

This clone was picked up one time. The chain combines TRBV19 with TRBJ1-5; the D is unclear. The CDR3 contains 14 residues. Per the germline V gene, CDR1 is LNHDA and CDR2 is SQIVND (reference sequence). Trimming pared 8 bases from V and 3 bases from J, leaving 14 bases between. The CDR3 DNA reads TGTGCCAGTGGATTTGCAGGTTTCAATCAGCCCCAGCATTTT. Translation: CASGFAGFNQPQHF.

This rearrangement joins TRBV7-3 to TRBJ2-1; 12 bases line up with TRBD2. This CDR3 is 15 amino acids long. J gave up 5 bases and V 5 bases, and 4 bases lay outside the gene matches. Looked up from germline, CDR1 is SGHTA and CDR2 is FQGTGA. CDR3 in amino acids: CASSDWTSGNNEQFF. For the CDR3, the DNA is TGTGCCAGCAGCGACTGGACTAGCGGGAACAATGAGCAGTTCTTC.

The chain links TRBV18 to TRBJ2-3, with D unclear. Germline V gives CDR1 KGHSH, CDR2 LQKENI. This CDR3 contains 16 residues. V lost 1 base and J 0 bases, leaving 11 bases between the germline ends. Here the CDR3 reads CASSPLLRTSTDTQYF. In DNA, the CDR3 is TGTGCCAGCTCACCACTACTGCGCACTAGCACAGATACGCAGTATTTT.

The genes are TRBV10-2 and TRBJ2-7; D may be TRBD2 (5 bases). Germline V gene data show CDR1 as WSHSY and CDR2 as SAAADI. The germline V and J ends were trimmed by 3 bases and 0 bases, with 12 bases remaining between them. CDR3 length equals 15 residues. CDR3 sequence reads: CASSDLRGPSYEQYF. CDR3 in DNA: TGCGCCAGCAGTGATTTACGCGGGCCCTCCTACGAGCAGTACTTC.

This chain uses TRBV5-6 with TRBJ2-1; D call uncertain. Trimming removed 0 bases from V and 0 bases from J, with 4 bases in between. The germline CDR1 and CDR2 sequences are SGHDT and YYEEEE. The CDR3 totals 14 residues. The CDR3 region has the DNA TGTGCCAGCAGCTTGGCAGACTCCTACAATGAGCAGTTCTTC. It translates to CASSLADSYNEQFF.

This chain uses TRBV28 with TRBJ2-5, with D uncertain. The CDR3 covers 13 residues. V gave up 8 bases and J gave up 5 bases, with 15 bases separating them. The germline CDR1 and CDR2 sequences are MDHEN and SYDVKM. CDR3 bases: TGTGCCAGCGGCCCAGTGGTTGTGGAGACCCAGTACTTC. Its protein is CASGPVVVETQYF.

The chain joins TRBV7-6 to TRBJ2-1, with 12 bases that match TRBD2. Germline CDR1 is SGHVS and CDR2 is FNYEAQ. The V gene end was trimmed by 5 bases and the J gene end by 9 bases; junction bases not matched to a gene: 8. This CDR3 is 15 amino acids long. As DNA, the CDR3 is TGTGCCAGCAGCGCGTCTAGCGGGAGGGCCGGTGAGCAGTTCTTC. This gives the protein CASSASSGRAGEQFF. Based on the CDR3 plus reference TRBV7-6 and TRBJ2-1, the full variable domain is GAGVSQSPRYKVTKRGQDVALRCDPISGHVSLYWYRQALGQGPEFLTYFNYEAQQDKSGLPNDRFSAERPEGSISTLTIQRTEQRDSAMYRCASSASSGRAGEQFFGPGTRLTVL.

The V call is TRBV27, the J call TRBJ2-1; the match to TRBD2 covers 10 bases. Trimming removed 6 bases from V and 7 bases from J; junction bases left unmatched: 6. The germline V gene encodes CDR1 MNHEY and CDR2 SMNVEV (reference sequence). The CDR3 spans 14 residues. In DNA form, the CDR3 reads TGTGCCAGCAGGGCAAGCGGGAGGGAGAATGAGCAGTTCTTC. Its translation: CASRASGRENEQFF.

The chain links TRBV3-1 (or the pseudogene TRBV3-2) to TRBJ1-4, with 9 bases fitting TRBD1. V was clipped by 8 bases and J by 6 bases; unmatched bases: 13. CDR1 and CDR2 from the germline V gene are LGHDT and YNNKEL (reference sequence). The CDR3 is 16 amino acids. Here the CDR3 reads CASAGGGGQGDEKLFF. In DNA, the CDR3 is TGTGCCAGCGCCGGTGGGGGGGGACAGGGTGATGAAAAACTGTTTTTT.

The chain is built from TRBV3-1 (or the pseudogene TRBV3-2) and TRBJ2-7, with 11 bases lining up with TRBD2. This CDR3 spans 16 amino acids. V lost 3 bases and J lost 1; bases outside the gene matches: 5. Germline CDR1 LGHDT, CDR2 YNNKEL (reference sequence). CDR3 in amino acids: CASSHAGTSGSYEQYF. CDR3 nucleotide sequence: TGTGCCAGCAGCCACGCCGGGACTAGCGGTTCCTACGAGCAGTACTTC.

V is TRBV27 and J is TRBJ2-3; D call uncertain. Germline V gene data show CDR1 as MNHEY and CDR2 as SMNVEV (reference sequence). The length of the CDR3 is 13 residues. V shed 5 bases and J shed 6 bases, with 12 bases lying between them. The CDR3: CASSPQNPDTQYF. CDR3 in DNA: TGTGCCAGCAGTCCTCAAAATCCGGATACGCAGTATTTT.

The chain joins TRBV18 to TRBJ2-7; D may be TRBD1 (5 bases). This CDR3 spans 15 amino acids. From germline, CDR1 is KGHSH and CDR2 LQKENI. Trimming cost V 2 bases and J 2 bases, with 13 bases left between them. The CDR3 coding sequence is TGTGCCAGCTCACCATGGCAGGGTGAACCCTACGAGCAGTACTTC. Encoded protein: CASSPWQGEPYEQYF.

The chain combines TRBV2 with TRBJ1-2, with D perhaps TRBD1 (6 bases). V was trimmed by 4 bases and J by 6 bases, leaving 12 bases between them. CDR1 and CDR2 (germline): SNHLY, FYNNEI. The CDR3 is 13 amino acids. CDR3 in DNA: TGTGCCAGCAGTGTATCAGGGGTCGATGGCTACACCTTC. Amino acid sequence: CASSVSGVDGYTF. Variable domain in full (rest from reference TRBV2 and TRBJ1-2): EPEVTQTPSHQVTQMGQEVILRCVPISNHLYFYWYRQILGQKVEFLVSFYNNEISEKSEIFDDQFSVERPDGSNFTLKIRSTKLEDSAMYFCASSVSGVDGYTFGSGTRLTVV.

The genes are TRBV5-1 and TRBJ2-1; 11 positions agree with TRBD1. Germline assignment: CDR1 SGHRS and CDR2 YFSETQ. The J segment lost 5 bases and the V segment lost 3 bases, leaving 7 bases of the junction unmatched. The CDR3 has 16 amino acids. In nucleotides, the CDR3 is TGCGCCAGCAGCTCTCTACCGGGACAGGGGGACAATGAGCAGTTCTTC. Its protein product is CASSSLPGQGDNEQFF.

To note about this clone: The same CDR3 also results from other DNA sequences found in this sample. J is TRBJ2-7 and V is TRBV7-2; unclear D gene. The CDR3 totals 13 residues. The germline V and J ends were trimmed by 0 bases and 1 base, with 4 bases remaining between them. Germline CDR1 reads SGHTA; CDR2 reads FQGNSA. CDR3 DNA sequence: TGTGCCAGCAGCTTAGCGGGGTCCTACGAGCAGTACTTC. It translates to CASSLAGSYEQYF.

This CDR3 is CASSQLGTANTEAFF. The CDR3 bases are TGTGCCAGCAGCCAACTAGGAACAGCAAACACTGAAGCTTTCTTT. The rearrangement joins TRBV11-3 to TRBJ1-1; D unclear. Trimming cost V 5 bases and J 2 bases, with 15 bases left between them. The germline CDR1 and CDR2 sequences are SGHNT and YENEEA. CDR3 length equals 15 residues.

This chain uses TRBV19 with TRBJ1-5; 9 bases match TRBD1. With 9 bases clipped from V and 5 bases from J, the junction kept 5 bases outside the gene matches. CDR3 length equals 13 residues. Germline lookup yields CDR1 LNHDA and CDR2 SQIVND (reference sequence). CDR3 nucleotides: TGTGCCAGCCGGGACAGGGATTATCAGCCCCAGCATTTT. Protein sequence: CASRDRDYQPQHF.

This sequence joins TRBV28 and TRBJ1-1; D not resolved. The CDR3 runs to 11 residues. The V end lost 7 bases, the J end lost 3 bases, and 6 bases lay between the germline ends. Germline lookup yields CDR1 MDHEN and CDR2 SYDVKM. CDR3: CASKRDTEAFF. For the CDR3, the DNA is TGTGCCAGCAAGCGGGACACTGAAGCTTTCTTT.

The chain joins TRBV6-2 or TRBV6-3 to TRBJ1-5; D not resolved. This CDR3 region has 13 residues. Germline V lookup: CDR1 MNHEY, CDR2 SVGEGT. V gave up 5 bases and J gave up 5 bases, with 10 bases separating them. DNA for the CDR3: TGTGCCAGCAGTGATGACGGAGATCAGCCCCAGCATTTT. The encoded protein is CASSDDGDQPQHF.